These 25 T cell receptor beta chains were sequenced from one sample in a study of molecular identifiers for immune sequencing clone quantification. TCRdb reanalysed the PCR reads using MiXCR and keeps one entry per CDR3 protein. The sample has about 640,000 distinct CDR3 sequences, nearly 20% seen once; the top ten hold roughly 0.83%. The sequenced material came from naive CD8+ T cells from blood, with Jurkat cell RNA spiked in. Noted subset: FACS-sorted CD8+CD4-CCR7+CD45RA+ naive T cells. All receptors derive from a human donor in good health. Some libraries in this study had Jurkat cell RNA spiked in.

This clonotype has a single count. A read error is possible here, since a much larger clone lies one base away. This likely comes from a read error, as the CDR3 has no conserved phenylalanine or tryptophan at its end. CDR3 sequence reads: CASSLVSETQYY. In nucleotides, the CDR3 is TGTGCCAGCAGCTTAGTATCAGAGACCCAGTACTAC. The V call is TRBV7-6, the J call TRBJ2-5; D gene unclear. This CDR3 region has 12 residues. Germline V gene lookup returns CDR1 SGHVS and CDR2 FNYEAQ. The ends were cut back, 1 base at V and 4 bases at J, with 4 bases in the middle.

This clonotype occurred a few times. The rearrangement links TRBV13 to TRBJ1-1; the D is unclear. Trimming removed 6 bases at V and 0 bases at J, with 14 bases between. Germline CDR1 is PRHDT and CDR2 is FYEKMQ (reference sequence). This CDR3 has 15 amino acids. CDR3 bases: TGTGCCAGCAGTGAGGGCTCCGTTTTGAACACTGAAGCTTTCTTT. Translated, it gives CASSEGSVLNTEAFF.

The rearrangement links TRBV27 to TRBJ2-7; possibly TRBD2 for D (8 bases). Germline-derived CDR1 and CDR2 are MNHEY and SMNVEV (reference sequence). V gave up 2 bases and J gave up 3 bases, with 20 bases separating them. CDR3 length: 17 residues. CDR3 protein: CASSLTGASSGDYEQYF. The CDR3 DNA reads TGTGCCAGCAGTTTAACAGGGGCGAGTAGCGGGGACTACGAGCAGTACTTC.

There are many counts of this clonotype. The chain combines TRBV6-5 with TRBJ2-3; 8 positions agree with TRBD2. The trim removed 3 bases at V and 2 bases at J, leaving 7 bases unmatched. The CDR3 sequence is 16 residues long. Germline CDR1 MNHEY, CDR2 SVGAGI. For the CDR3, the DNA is TGTGCCAGCAGTTATGGCGGGGGGCTTGTCACAGATACGCAGTATTTT. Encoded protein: CASSYGGGLVTDTQYF.

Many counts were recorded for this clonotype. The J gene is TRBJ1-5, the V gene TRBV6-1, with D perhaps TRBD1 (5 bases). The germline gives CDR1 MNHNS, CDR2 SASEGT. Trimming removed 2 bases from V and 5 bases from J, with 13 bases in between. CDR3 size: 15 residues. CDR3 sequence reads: CASSESGRRDQPQHF. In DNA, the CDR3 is TGTGCCAGCAGTGAATCAGGGAGAAGGGATCAGCCCCAGCATTTT.

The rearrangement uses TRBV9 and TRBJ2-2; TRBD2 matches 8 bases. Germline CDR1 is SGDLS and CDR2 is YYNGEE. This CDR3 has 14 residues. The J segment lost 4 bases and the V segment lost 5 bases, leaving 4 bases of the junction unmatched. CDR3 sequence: CASRGAGGTGELFF. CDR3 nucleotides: TGTGCCAGCAGGGGGGCGGGGGGCACCGGGGAGCTGTTTTTT.

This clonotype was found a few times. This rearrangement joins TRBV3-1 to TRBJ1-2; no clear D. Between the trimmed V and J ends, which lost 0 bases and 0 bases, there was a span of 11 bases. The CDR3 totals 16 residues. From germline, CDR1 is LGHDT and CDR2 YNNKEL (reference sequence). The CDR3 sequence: CASSQDIDGANYGYTF. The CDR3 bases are TGTGCCAGCAGCCAAGATATAGACGGAGCTAACTATGGCTACACCTTC. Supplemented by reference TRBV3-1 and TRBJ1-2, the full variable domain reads DTAVSQTPKYLVTQMGNDKSIKCEQNLGHDTMYWYKQDSKKFLKIMFSYNNKELIINETVPNRFSPKSPDKAHLNLHINSLELGDSAVYFCASSQDIDGANYGYTFGSGTRLTVV.

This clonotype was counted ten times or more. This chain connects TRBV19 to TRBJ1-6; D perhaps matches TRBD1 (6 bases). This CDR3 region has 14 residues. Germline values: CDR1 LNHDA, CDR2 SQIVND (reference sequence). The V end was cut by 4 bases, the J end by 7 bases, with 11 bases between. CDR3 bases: TGTGCCAGTAGTACGACAGGCTGGAATTCACCCCTCCACTTT. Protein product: CASSTTGWNSPLHF.

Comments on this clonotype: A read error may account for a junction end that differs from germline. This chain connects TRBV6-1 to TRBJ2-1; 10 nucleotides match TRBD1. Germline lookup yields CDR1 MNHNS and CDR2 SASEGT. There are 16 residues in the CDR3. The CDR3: CASSEEDRGSYNERFF. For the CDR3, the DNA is TGTGCCAGCAGTGAGGAGGACAGGGGGTCCTACAATGAGCGGTTCTTC.

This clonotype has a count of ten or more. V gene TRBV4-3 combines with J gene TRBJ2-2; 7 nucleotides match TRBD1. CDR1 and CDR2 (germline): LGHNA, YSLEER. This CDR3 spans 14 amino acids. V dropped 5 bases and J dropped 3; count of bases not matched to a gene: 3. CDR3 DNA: TGCGCCAGCAGCATAGGGACAGACACCGGGGAGCTGTTTTTT. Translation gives CASSIGTDTGELFF.

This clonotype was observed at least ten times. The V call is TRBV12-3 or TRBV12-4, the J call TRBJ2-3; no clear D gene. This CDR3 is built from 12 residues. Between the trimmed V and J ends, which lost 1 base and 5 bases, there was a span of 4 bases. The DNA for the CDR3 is TGTGCCAGCAGTTTAGTAGAAGATACGCAGTATTTT. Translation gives CASSLVEDTQYF.

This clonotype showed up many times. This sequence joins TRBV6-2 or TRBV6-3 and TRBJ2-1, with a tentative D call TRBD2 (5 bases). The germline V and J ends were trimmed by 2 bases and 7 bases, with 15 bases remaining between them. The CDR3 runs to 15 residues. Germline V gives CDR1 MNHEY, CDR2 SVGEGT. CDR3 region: CASSYEDSRVNEQFF. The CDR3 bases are TGTGCCAGCAGTTACGAGGACTCCCGAGTGAATGAGCAGTTCTTC.

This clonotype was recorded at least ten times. The CDR3 DNA reads as TGTGCCACCAGTGACTCGGGGGGGATGAACGGGGAGCTGTTTTTT. This gives the protein CATSDSGGMNGELFF. The gene calls are TRBV24-1 and TRBJ2-2; 8 bases line up with TRBD2. Germline V gives CDR1 KGHDR, CDR2 SFDVKD. V lost 4 bases, J lost 7 bases, and 7 bases stayed unmatched. There are 15 residues in the CDR3.

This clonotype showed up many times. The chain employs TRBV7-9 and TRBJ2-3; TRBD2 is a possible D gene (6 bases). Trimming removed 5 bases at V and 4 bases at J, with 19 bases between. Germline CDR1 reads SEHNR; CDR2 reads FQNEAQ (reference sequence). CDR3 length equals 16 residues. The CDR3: CASSPPSGELADTQYF. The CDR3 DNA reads TGTGCCAGCAGCCCGCCATCGGGAGAATTGGCAGATACGCAGTATTTT.

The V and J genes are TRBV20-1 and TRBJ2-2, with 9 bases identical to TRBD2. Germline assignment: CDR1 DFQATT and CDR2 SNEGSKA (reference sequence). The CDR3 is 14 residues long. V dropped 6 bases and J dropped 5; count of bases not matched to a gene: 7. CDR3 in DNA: TGCAGTGCCCTCCGGCGGGAGGGTACCGGGGAGCTGTTTTTT. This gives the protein CSALRREGTGELFF.

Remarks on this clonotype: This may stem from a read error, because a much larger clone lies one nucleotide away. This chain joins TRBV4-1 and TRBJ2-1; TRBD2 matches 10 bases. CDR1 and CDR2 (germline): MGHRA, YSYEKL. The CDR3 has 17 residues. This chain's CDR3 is CASNQGPPAGGNNEQFF. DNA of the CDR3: TGCGCCAGCAACCAAGGGCCCCCAGCGGGGGGGAACAATGAGCAGTTCTTC.

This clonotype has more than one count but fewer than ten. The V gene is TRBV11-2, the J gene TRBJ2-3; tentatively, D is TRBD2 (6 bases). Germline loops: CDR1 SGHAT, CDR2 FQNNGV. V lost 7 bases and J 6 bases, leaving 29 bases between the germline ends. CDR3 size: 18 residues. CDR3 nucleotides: TGTGCCAGCACCTCGTCCCCGGTAGGGGCGGGGAGTAGGGATACGCAGTATTTT. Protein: CASTSSPVGAGSRDTQYF.

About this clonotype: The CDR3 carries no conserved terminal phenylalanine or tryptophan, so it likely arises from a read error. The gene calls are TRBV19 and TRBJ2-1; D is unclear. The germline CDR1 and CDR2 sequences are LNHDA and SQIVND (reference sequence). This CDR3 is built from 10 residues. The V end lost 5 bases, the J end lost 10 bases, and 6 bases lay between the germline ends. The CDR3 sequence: CASSSQEQFL. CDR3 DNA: TGTGCCAGTAGTTCCCAGGAGCAGTTCCTC.

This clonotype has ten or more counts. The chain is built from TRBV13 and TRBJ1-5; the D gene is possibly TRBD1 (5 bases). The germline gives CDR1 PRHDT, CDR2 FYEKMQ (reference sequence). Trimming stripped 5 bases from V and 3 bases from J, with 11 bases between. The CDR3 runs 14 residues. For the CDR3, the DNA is TGTGCCAGCAGCCCGGGACCGATCAATCAGCCCCAGCATTTT. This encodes CASSPGPINQPQHF.

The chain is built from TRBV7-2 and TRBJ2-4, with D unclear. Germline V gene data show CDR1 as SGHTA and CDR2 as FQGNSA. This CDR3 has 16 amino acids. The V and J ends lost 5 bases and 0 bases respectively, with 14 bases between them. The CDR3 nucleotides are TGTGCCAGCAGCCCCGCATTAGGCCTAGCCAAAAACATTCAGTACTTC. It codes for CASSPALGLAKNIQYF.

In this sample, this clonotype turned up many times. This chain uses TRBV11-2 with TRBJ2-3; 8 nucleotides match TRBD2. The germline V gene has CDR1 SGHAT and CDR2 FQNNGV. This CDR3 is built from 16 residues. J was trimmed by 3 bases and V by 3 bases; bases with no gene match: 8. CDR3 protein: CASSLGGRSETDTQYF. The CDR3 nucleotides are TGTGCCAGCAGCTTGGGCGGGAGGTCTGAAACAGATACGCAGTATTTT.

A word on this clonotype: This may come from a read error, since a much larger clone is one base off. The CDR3 bases are TGTGCCAGCACCAACCCACCCGACACTGGAGCTTTCTTT. Its protein product is CASTNPPDTGAFF. The chain is built from TRBV9 and TRBJ1-1; D remains unclear. Germline V CDR1 and CDR2: SGDLS, YYNGEE. The CDR3 is 13 amino acids.

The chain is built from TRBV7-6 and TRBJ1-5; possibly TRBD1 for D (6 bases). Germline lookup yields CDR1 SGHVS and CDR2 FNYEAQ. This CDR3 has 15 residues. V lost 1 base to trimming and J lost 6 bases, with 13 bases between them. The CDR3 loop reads CASSLGQGMGQPQHF. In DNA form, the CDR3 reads TGTGCCAGCAGCTTAGGGCAGGGGATGGGTCAGCCCCAGCATTTT.

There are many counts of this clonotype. CDR3 in amino acids: CSVLRTREQYF. The CDR3 DNA is TGCAGCGTCCTTAGGACACGCGAGCAGTACTTC. J is TRBJ2-7 and V is TRBV29-1, with D possibly being TRBD1 (5 bases). CDR3 length: 11 residues. Trimming shortened V by 6 bases and J by 6 bases, and 12 bases separated the two germline ends. CDR1 SQVTM and CDR2 ANQGSEA come from the germline V gene.

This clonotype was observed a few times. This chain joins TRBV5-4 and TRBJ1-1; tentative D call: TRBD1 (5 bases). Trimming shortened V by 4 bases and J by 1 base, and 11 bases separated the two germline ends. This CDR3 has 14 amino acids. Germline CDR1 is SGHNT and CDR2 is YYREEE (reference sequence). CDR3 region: CASSPTETNTEAFF. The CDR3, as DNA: TGTGCCAGCAGCCCGACAGAGACGAACACTGAAGCTTTCTTT. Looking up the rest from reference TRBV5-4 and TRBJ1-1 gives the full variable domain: ETGVTQSPTHLIKTRGQQVTLRCSSQSGHNTVSWYQQALGQGPQFIFQYYREEENGRGNFPPRFSGLQFPNYSSELNVNALELDDSALYLCASSPTETNTEAFFGQGTRLTVV.